A single sample gave rise to the 10 T cell receptor beta chains below, sequenced in a study of blood T cells in healthy people across ages (dated by TCRdb to the mid-2010s). Library generation was performed with 5' RACE. A second PCR of about 7 to 12 cycles was run with a J-beta primer mix and a sample-barcoded 5' primer. TCRdb handled the public reads itself, with Q25 trimming in fastp and clone calling in MiXCR, and kept productive beta chains. Duplicate CDR3 protein sequences are folded into a single record with the most common DNA and genes. Across this sample there are approximately 1,700,000 distinct CDR3 sequences, with roughly two fifths seen only once. Under 25% of the sample comes from the top ten. Sequencing input: blood. Receptors were obtained from a human donor in good health.

This clonotype was seen many times. The chain's CDR3 is CSVVQGFEQYF. The DNA of the CDR3 is TGCAGCGTTGTACAGGGATTCGAGCAGTACTTC. This chain uses TRBV29-1 with TRBJ2-7, with a tentative D call TRBD1 (6 bases). The germline V gene encodes CDR1 SQVTM and CDR2 ANQGSEA. The V end was cut by 4 bases, the J end by 6 bases, with 10 bases between. CDR3 length: 11 residues.

The chain recombines TRBV12-5 with TRBJ1-2; possible D gene TRBD1, 5 bases. Trimming stripped 5 bases from V and 5 bases from J, with 9 bases between. The germline V gene has CDR1 LGHNT and CDR2 FRNRAP. This CDR3 contains 12 residues. Here the CDR3 DNA reads TGTGCTAGTGGTCCATCAGGGTATGGCTACACCTTC. It codes for CASGPSGYGYTF.

The chain is built from TRBV12-3 or TRBV12-4 and TRBJ2-4; D possibly matches TRBD1 or TRBD2 (5 bases each). Matching the DNA end better, TRBJ2-7 makes the J call doubtful. The CDR3 runs 16 residues. This CDR3 reads CASSLHEGMDPYEQYF. In DNA, the CDR3 is TGTGCCAGCAGTCTCCACGAGGGGATGGACCCATACGAGCAGTACTTC.

The chain couples TRBV6-5 to TRBJ1-1; TRBD1 is a possible D gene (5 bases). The CDR3 runs to 13 residues. Between the trimmed V and J ends, which lost 2 bases and 4 bases, there was a span of 8 bases. The germline V gene encodes CDR1 MNHEY and CDR2 SVGAGI. DNA of the CDR3: TGTGCCAGCAGTTACGATGGGGGCACTGAAGCTTTCTTT. Translation: CASSYDGGTEAFF.

V and J are TRBV13 and TRBJ1-1; TRBD1 is a possible D gene (6 bases). This CDR3 has 14 residues. Trimming removed 5 bases at V and 5 bases at J, with 15 bases between. Germline values: CDR1 PRHDT, CDR2 FYEKMQ (reference sequence). The CDR3 loop reads CASSITGGLTEAFF. In DNA, the CDR3 is TGTGCCAGCAGCATTACGGGGGGGCTGACTGAAGCTTTCTTT. The whole variable domain, remainder taken from reference TRBV13 and TRBJ1-1, is AAGVIQSPRHLIKEKRETATLKCYPIPRHDTVYWYQQGPGQDPQFLISFYEKMQSDKGSIPDRFSAQQFSDYHSELNMSSLELGDSALYFCASSITGGLTEAFFGQGTRLTVV.

The chain employs TRBV20-1 and TRBJ2-5, with D hard to call. Germline V CDR1 and CDR2: DFQATT, SNEGSKA (reference sequence). The germline V and J ends were trimmed by 1 base and 5 bases, with 11 bases remaining between them. This CDR3 has 13 residues. CDR3 amino acids: CSARAASLETQYF. CDR3 sequence (DNA): TGCAGTGCTAGAGCTGCCTCTTTGGAGACCCAGTACTTC.

The CDR3 here is CASSLRNRAGRWGYTF. The CDR3 nucleotides are TGTGCCAGCAGCCTAAGGAATCGAGCAGGGCGATGGGGCTACACCTTC. V gene TRBV7-2 combines with J gene TRBJ1-2; D is possibly TRBD1 (5 bases). This CDR3 is built from 16 residues. From germline, CDR1 is SGHTA and CDR2 FQGNSA. The V gene lost 5 bases and the J gene lost 8 bases, with 24 bases spanning the gap.

This chain links TRBV28 with TRBJ2-3; D remains ambiguous. This CDR3 spans 13 amino acids. V lost 3 bases, J lost 2 bases, and 6 bases lay in between. Germline V gene sequence: CDR1 MDHEN, CDR2 SYDVKM. CDR3 sequence: CASSFFDTDTQYF. In DNA, the CDR3 is TGTGCCAGCAGTTTTTTCGACACAGATACGCAGTATTTT.

The chain combines TRBV20-1 with TRBJ1-2; the D gene is possibly TRBD1 (5 bases). Germline V gene data show CDR1 as DFQATT and CDR2 as SNEGSKA (reference sequence). The CDR3 spans 16 residues. V shed 1 base and J shed 7 bases, with 22 bases lying between them. Written as DNA, the CDR3 is TGCAGTGCTAGAGTGGGGCAGGGCGACGGTATTGGTGGCTACACCTTC. This translates into CSARVGQGDGIGGYTF.

The V and J genes are TRBV20-1 and TRBJ1-1, with D perhaps matching TRBD1 (6 bases). This CDR3 comprises 12 residues. Trimming shortened V by 2 bases and J by 8 bases, and 12 bases separated the two germline ends. CDR1 is DFQATT and CDR2 is SNEGSKA in the germline V gene (reference sequence). CDR3 bases: TGCAGTGCTAGATGGTCCGGGGGCGAAGCTTTCTTT. This encodes CSARWSGGEAFF.